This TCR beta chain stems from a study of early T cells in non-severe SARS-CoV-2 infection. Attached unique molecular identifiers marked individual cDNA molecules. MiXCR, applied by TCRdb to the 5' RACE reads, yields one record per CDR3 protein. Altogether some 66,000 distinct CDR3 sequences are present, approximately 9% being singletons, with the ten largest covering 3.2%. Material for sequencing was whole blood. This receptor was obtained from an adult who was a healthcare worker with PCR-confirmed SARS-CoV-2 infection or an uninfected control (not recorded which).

CDR3: CASSDGRAGELFF. The CDR3 nucleotides read TGTGCCAGCAGCGACGGGAGGGCCGGGGAGCTGTTTTTT. This sequence joins TRBV7-9 and TRBJ2-2; TRBD2 matches 8 bases. The CDR3 runs to 13 residues. The ends lost 5 bases at V and 6 bases at J; junction bases unmatched: 2. Germline V lookup: CDR1 SEHNR, CDR2 FQNEAQ (reference sequence).